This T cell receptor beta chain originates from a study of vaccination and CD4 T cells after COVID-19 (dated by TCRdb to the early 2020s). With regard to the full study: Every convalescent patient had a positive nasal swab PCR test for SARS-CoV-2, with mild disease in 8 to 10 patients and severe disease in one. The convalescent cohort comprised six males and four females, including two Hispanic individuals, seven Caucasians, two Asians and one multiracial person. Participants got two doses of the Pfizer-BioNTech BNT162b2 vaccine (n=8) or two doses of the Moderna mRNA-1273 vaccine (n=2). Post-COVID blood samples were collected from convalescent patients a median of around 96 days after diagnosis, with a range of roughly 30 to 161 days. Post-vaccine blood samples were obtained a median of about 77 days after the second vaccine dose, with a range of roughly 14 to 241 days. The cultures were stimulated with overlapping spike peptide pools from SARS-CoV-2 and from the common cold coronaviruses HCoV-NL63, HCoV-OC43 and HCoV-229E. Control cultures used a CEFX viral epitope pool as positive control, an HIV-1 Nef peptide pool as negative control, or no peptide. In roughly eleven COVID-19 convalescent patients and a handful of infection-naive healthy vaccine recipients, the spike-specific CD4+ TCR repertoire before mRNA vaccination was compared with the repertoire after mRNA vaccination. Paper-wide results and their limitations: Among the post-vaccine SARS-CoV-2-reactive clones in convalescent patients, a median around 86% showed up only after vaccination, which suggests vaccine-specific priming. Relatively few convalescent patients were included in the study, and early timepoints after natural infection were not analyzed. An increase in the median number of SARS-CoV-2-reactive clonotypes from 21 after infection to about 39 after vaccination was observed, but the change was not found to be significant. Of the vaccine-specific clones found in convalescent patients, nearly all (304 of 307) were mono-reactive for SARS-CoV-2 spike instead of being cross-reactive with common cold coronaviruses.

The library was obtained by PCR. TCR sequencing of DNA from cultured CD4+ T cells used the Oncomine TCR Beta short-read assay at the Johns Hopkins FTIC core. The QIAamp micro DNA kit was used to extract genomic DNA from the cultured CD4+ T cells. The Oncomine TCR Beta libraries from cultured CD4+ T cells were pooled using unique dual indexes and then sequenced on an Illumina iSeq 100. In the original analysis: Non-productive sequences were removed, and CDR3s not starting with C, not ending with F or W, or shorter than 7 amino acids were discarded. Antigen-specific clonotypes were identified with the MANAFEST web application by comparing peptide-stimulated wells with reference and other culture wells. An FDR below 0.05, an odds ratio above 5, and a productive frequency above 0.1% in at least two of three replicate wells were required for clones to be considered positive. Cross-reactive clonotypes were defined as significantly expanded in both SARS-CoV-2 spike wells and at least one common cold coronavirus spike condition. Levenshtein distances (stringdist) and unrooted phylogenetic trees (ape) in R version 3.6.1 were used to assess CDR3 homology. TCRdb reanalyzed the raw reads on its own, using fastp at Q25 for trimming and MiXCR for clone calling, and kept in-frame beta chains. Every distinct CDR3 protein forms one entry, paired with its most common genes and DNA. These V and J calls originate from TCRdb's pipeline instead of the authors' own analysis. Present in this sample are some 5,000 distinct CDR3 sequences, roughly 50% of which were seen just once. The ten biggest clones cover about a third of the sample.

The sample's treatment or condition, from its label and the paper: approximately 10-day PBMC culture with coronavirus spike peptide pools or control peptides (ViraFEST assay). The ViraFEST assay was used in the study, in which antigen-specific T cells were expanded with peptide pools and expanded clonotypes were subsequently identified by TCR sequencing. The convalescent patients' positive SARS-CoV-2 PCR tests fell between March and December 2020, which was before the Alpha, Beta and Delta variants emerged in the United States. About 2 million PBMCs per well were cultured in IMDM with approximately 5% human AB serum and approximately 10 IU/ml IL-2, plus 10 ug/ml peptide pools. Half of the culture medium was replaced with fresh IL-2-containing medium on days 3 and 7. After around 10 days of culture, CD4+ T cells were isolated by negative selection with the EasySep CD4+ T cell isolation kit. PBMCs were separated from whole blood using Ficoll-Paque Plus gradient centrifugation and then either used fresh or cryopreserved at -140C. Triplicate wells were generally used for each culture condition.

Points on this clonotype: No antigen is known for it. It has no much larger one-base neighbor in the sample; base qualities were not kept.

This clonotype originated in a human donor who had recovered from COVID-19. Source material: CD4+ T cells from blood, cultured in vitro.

The CDR3 is CASSSPRLFEAFF. The sequenced DNA: TGTGCCAGCAGCTCACCCCGACTGTTTGAAGCTTTCTTT. The chain uses TRBV7-9 and TRBJ1-1, with the D gene too uncertain to name. The germline V gene encodes CDR1 SEHNR and CDR2 FQNEAQ (reference sequence). V loses 4 bases, J loses 7 bases, and the germline ends lie 13 bases apart. Measured from the cysteine to the phenylalanine, the CDR3 is 13 residues long. Of the read, only the CDR3 DNA is kept; its 39 bases are in frame from base 1.